This is a list of T cell receptor beta chains from one sample in a study of radiotherapy plus CTLA-4 blockade in lung cancer. TCRdb's table, derived via immunoSEQ multiplex PCR, lists solely in-frame clones and lacks some. The repertoire includes around 95,000 clones, about 80% of them detected once, and roughly 0.84% sits in the top ten. The sample was peripheral blood, taken from a patient treated with radiotherapy plus ipilimumab. All receptors derive from a human donor with non-small cell lung cancer who had stable disease on radiotherapy plus ipilimumab. The CDR3 runs from the conserved cysteine through the conserved F or W. The D gene is left open where the match is weak. Size is stated for part of the rows, as once, few or many counts, or as a class when the clone is expanded.

d_call	clone_size	j_call	v_call	cdr3_aa	cdr3_nt
.	few	TRBJ2-7	TRBV27	CASSSEGHKSYEQYF	TGTGCCAGCAGTTCGGAAGGACATAAGTCCTACGAGCAGTACTTC
.	.	TRBJ2-1	TRBV7-9	CASSPDGQISEQFF	TGTGCCAGCAGCCCCGACGGGCAGATTAGCGAGCAGTTCTTC
.	.	TRBJ2-2	TRBV28	CASSLLTGELFF	TGTGCCAGCAGCCTGCTCACCGGGGAGCTGTTTTTT
.	.	TRBJ2-7	TRBV20-1	CSARDPPEQYF	TGCAGTGCTAGAGATCCCCCGGAGCAGTACTTC
.	.	TRBJ1-1	TRBV14	CASSQGAISLNTEAFF	TGTGCCAGCAGCCAAGGGGCAATATCTCTGAACACTGAAGCTTTCTTT
.	.	TRBJ2-6	TRBV4-2	CASSQYEGFLSGANVLTF	TGTGCCAGCAGCCAGTACGAGGGTTTTCTCTCTGGGGCCAACGTCCTGACTTTC
TRBD1	once	TRBJ2-5	TRBV28	CASTPGGQEETQYF	TGTGCCAGCACTCCTGGAGGACAGGAAGAGACCCAGTACTTC
TRBD1	.	TRBJ1-6	TRBV11-2	CASSPWTGSSYNSPLHF	TGTGCCAGCAGCCCGTGGACAGGGAGCTCCTATAATTCACCCCTCCACTTT
TRBD1	once	TRBJ1-5	TRBV18	CASSLTGGGNQPQHF	TGTGCCAGCTCATTGACAGGGGGTGGAAATCAGCCCCAGCATTTT
TRBD1	.	TRBJ1-6	TRBV6-5	CASRRTGSYNSPLHF	TGTGCCAGCAGACGGACAGGGTCCTATAATTCACCCCTCCACTTT
.	.	TRBJ2-2	TRBV5-1	CASSKEGAAGELFF	TGCGCCAGCAGCAAGGAGGGGGCGGCCGGGGAGCTGTTTTTT
.	few	TRBJ2-2	TRBV21-1	CASSKGTAMNTGELFF	TGTGCCAGCAGCAAAGGAACAGCTATGAACACCGGGGAGCTGTTTTTT
.	.	TRBJ1-1	TRBV30	CAWSPGGHTEAFF	TGTGCCTGGAGTCCCGGGGGTCATACTGAAGCTTTCTTT
TRBD1	.	TRBJ2-7	TRBV9	CASSVGDRGIEQYF	TGTGCCAGCAGCGTAGGAGACAGGGGGATCGAGCAGTACTTC
.	.	TRBJ2-5	TRBV5-8	CASSLDGAETQYF	TGTGCCAGCAGCTTGGATGGAGCGGAGACCCAGTACTTC
TRBD1	.	TRBJ1-1	TRBV5-4	CASSRDRGVAEAFF	TGTGCCAGCAGCAGGGACAGGGGGGTAGCTGAAGCTTTCTTT
.	.	TRBJ2-7	TRBV7-9	CASSLDYSSYEQYF	TGTGCCAGCAGCTTAGATTATTCCTCCTACGAGCAGTACTTC
.	.	TRBJ2-1	TRBV14	CASSQGGYEQFF	TGTGCCAGCAGCCAAGGGGGCTATGAGCAGTTCTTC
TRBD2	.	TRBJ2-7	TRBV9	CASSVATWIAGRREQYF	TGTGCCAGCAGCGTAGCTACCTGGATAGCGGGACGGAGGGAGCAGTACTTC
.	.	TRBJ1-6	TRBV25-1	CASSGGQYSPLHF	TGTGCCAGCAGTGGAGGACAGTATTCACCCCTCCACTTT
.	.	TRBJ1-2	TRBV5-4	CASSSDNPYGYTF	TGTGCCAGCAGCTCCGACAACCCCTATGGCTACACCTTC
.	.	TRBJ2-1	TRBV29-1	CSVRGPYNEQFF	TGCAGCGTCCGGGGTCCCTACAATGAGCAGTTCTTC
.	.	TRBJ1-6	TRBV6-5	CASRPAKGTLHF	TGTGCCAGCAGACCCGCTAAAGGGACCCTCCACTTT
.	.	TRBJ1-5	TRBV19	CASTPGRSNQPQHF	TGTGCCAGTACACCAGGCCGTAGCAATCAGCCCCAGCATTTT